Below, 30 T cell receptor beta chains from the same sample are listed, as sequenced in a study of spatial heterogeneity in lung cancer. TCRdb recomputed calls from the 5' RACE reads with MiXCR, one row per CDR3 protein. Of 55,000 to 75,000 distinct CDR3 sequences in the sample, about 8% are singletons; the top ten hold approximately 15%. Noted time point: sample taken at primary tumor resection. Tumor, nontumor lung or frozen PBMC supplied whole RNA that was sequenced unsorted. This sample comprised PBMCs, obtained at surgery. The receptors here all came from a female donor with early-stage non-small cell lung cancer.

Notes on this clonotype: One end of the junction does not line up with germline, which may come from a read error. This chain uses TRBV12-3 or TRBV12-4 with TRBJ2-7; 8 bases agree with TRBD1. The CDR3 extends over 12 amino acids. Written as DNA, the CDR3 is TGTGCCAGCAGTCGGGACAGGCTTTCCTGGGGATTC. Residues: CASSRDRLSWGF.

The chain uses TRBV6-1 and TRBJ2-7; 9 nucleotides align to TRBD1. CDR1 and CDR2 from the germline V gene are MNHNS and SASEGT. The junction had 9 bases not matched to a gene; V was cut back by 7 bases and J by 2 bases. This CDR3 contains 15 residues. The CDR3 DNA is TGTGCCAGCACTTCTCCCGGGACAGGGCCCTACGAGCAGTACTTC. Amino acid sequence: CASTSPGTGPYEQYF.

By proportion, this clonotype is medium-sized. This chain links TRBV7-8 with TRBJ1-2; 8 bases fit TRBD1. The CDR3 is made up of 15 amino acids. Germline assignment: CDR1 SGHVS and CDR2 FQNEAQ. Trimming took 4 bases from V and 2 from J; bases not matched to a gene: 6. The DNA for the CDR3 is TGTGCCAGCAGCTCCACAGGGGGTAAAAACTATGGCTACACCTTC. Translating it yields CASSSTGGKNYGYTF.

The genes are TRBV30 and TRBJ1-1; D uncertain. The CDR3 runs to 14 residues. Germline lookup yields CDR1 GTSNPN and CDR2 SVGIG (reference sequence). V was shortened by 0 bases and J by 0 bases, with 8 bases between the two germline ends. This CDR3 reads CAWSVLGMNTEAFF. The CDR3 DNA reads as TGTGCCTGGAGTGTACTGGGAATGAACACTGAAGCTTTCTTT.

This clonotype was counted at least ten times. The rearrangement joins TRBV7-6 to TRBJ2-1; 7 nucleotides agree with TRBD2. Germline trimming cut 4 bases from V and 8 bases from J; bases unmatched to any gene: 11. The CDR3 covers 15 residues. Germline V gene sequence: CDR1 SGHVS, CDR2 FNYEAQ. In DNA, the CDR3 is TGTGCCAGCAGCTCGGCCCCGCGGGAGCGGCATGAGCAGTTCTTC. It is translated as CASSSAPRERHEQFF.

This clonotype was detected only a few times. The chain joins TRBV28 to TRBJ2-5, with 8 bases identical to TRBD1. CDR3 length: 13 residues. V lost 6 bases, J lost 5 bases, and 5 bases stayed unmatched. CDR1 and CDR2 from the germline V gene are MDHEN and SYDVKM. CDR3 amino acids: CASSFRGLETQYF. DNA for the CDR3: TGTGCCAGCAGCTTCAGGGGGCTGGAGACCCAGTACTTC.

The chain couples TRBV27 to TRBJ2-2, with D possibly being TRBD1 or TRBD2 (5 bases each). In germline, CDR1 is MNHEY, CDR2 SMNVEV (reference sequence). The CDR3 contains 16 residues. Trimming removed 4 bases from V and 6 bases from J, with 18 bases in between. DNA for the CDR3: TGTGCCAGCAGTTCTACCCCAGGGAGAGGGGCCGGGGAGCTGTTTTTT. Translated, it gives CASSSTPGRGAGELFF.

This clonotype was seen a handful of times. The genes are TRBV5-1 and TRBJ1-4; D possibly corresponds to TRBD1 (6 bases). The V end was cut by 4 bases, the J end by 5 bases, with 12 bases between. Per germline, CDR1 SGHRS and CDR2 YFSETQ. The CDR3 sequence is 14 residues long. Written as DNA, the CDR3 is TGCGCCAGCAGCCCCGGGGGGCCGAATGAAAAACTGTTTTTT. This sequence encodes CASSPGGPNEKLFF.

The CDR3 DNA follows: TGTGCCAGTAGTCAAGCGGCGGGAGTCTACAATGAGCAGTTCTTC. Its translation is CASSQAAGVYNEQFF. The chain carries TRBV19 and TRBJ2-1; 7 positions match TRBD2. CDR3 length equals 15 residues. The J segment lost 3 bases and the V segment lost 5 bases, leaving 7 bases of the junction unmatched. Germline lookup yields CDR1 LNHDA and CDR2 SQIVND (reference sequence).

This clonotype was seen only a few times. V usage is TRBV6-5 and J usage is TRBJ1-5; 8 bases map to TRBD1. V was clipped by 2 bases and J by 7 bases; unmatched bases: 10. Looked up from germline, CDR1 is MNHEY and CDR2 is SVGAGI. CDR3 size: 16 residues. The DNA for the CDR3 is TGTGCCAGCAGTTACCGAGGACAGGGTCTGGGACAGCCCCAGCATTTT. It codes for CASSYRGQGLGQPQHF.

The table lists this clonotype with many counts. V usage is TRBV28 and J usage is TRBJ2-2; possible D gene TRBD1, 5 bases. V was pared by 8 bases and J by 4 bases, with 11 bases between. Germline V gene sequence: CDR1 MDHEN, CDR2 SYDVKM. This CDR3 has 13 amino acids. In DNA form, the CDR3 reads TGTGCCAGCGGAAAGGGGTCCACCGGGGAGCTGTTTTTT. This codes for CASGKGSTGELFF. The full variable domain, rest sourced from reference TRBV28 and TRBJ2-2, is DVKVTQSSRYLVKRTGEKVFLECVQDMDHENMFWYRQDPGLGLRLIYFSYDVKMKEKGDIPEGYSVSREKKERFSLILESASTNQTSMYLCASGKGSTGELFFGEGSRLTVL.

This clonotype was detected only a few times. The rearrangement joins TRBV25-1 to TRBJ2-4; 15 nucleotides match TRBD2. With 6 bases clipped from V and 0 bases from J, the junction kept 6 bases outside the gene matches. Germline CDR1 reads MGHDK; CDR2 reads SYGVNS. The length of the CDR3 is 18 residues. The CDR3 here is CASRLGLAGGLAKNIQYF. CDR3 nucleotide sequence: TGTGCCAGCAGATTGGGACTAGCGGGGGGATTAGCCAAAAACATTCAGTACTTC.

The rearrangement joins TRBV11-2 to TRBJ2-2; D is possibly TRBD1 or TRBD2 (6 bases each). The CDR3 is 13 amino acids. Trimming left V 6 bases short and J 6 bases short, with 11 bases between. Germline lookup yields CDR1 SGHAT and CDR2 FQNNGV. The CDR3 region is CASSRGAAGELFF. The DNA for the CDR3 is TGTGCCAGCAGTAGGGGGGCGGCCGGGGAGCTGTTTTTT. Combining the CDR3 with reference TRBV11-2 and TRBJ2-2 gives the whole variable domain EAGVAQSPRYKIIEKRQSVAFWCNPISGHATLYWYQQILGQGPKLLIQFQNNGVVDDSQLPKDRFSAERLKGVDSTLKIQPAKLEDSAVYLCASSRGAAGELFFGEGSRLTVL.

This clonotype showed up many times. V is TRBV4-1 and J is TRBJ1-2, with D unresolved. The germline V and J ends were trimmed by 1 base and 4 bases, with 10 bases remaining between them. CDR3 size: 14 residues. Germline lookup yields CDR1 MGHRA and CDR2 YSYEKL. CDR3 region: CASSQASEIYGYTF. The DNA of the CDR3 is TGCGCCAGCAGCCAAGCGTCCGAAATCTATGGCTACACCTTC.

This clonotype rates as medium-sized. V is TRBV28 and J is TRBJ2-1; 10 nucleotides line up with TRBD2. The germline CDR1 and CDR2 sequences are MDHEN and SYDVKM. This CDR3 spans 18 amino acids. The junction had 17 bases not matched to a gene; V was cut back by 4 bases and J by 8 bases. CDR3 region: CASSWPASGRAPIDEQFF. The CDR3 bases are TGTGCCAGCAGTTGGCCGGCCAGCGGGAGGGCCCCGATCGATGAGCAGTTCTTC.

In its sample, this clonotype was seen many times. The chain recombines TRBV5-1 with TRBJ1-3; the D gene is possibly TRBD1 (5 bases). Germline values: CDR1 SGHRS, CDR2 YFSETQ. The CDR3 covers 16 residues. V was pared by 4 bases and J by 0 bases, with 14 bases between. CDR3 region: CASSPRQLHSGNTIYF. CDR3 nucleotide sequence: TGCGCCAGCAGCCCTAGACAGTTACACTCTGGAAACACCATATATTTT.

The chain joins TRBV28 to TRBJ1-5; weak D call: TRBD1 (6 bases). This CDR3 region has 15 residues. Trimming shortened V by 7 bases and J by 0 bases, and 13 bases separated the two germline ends. CDR1 is MDHEN, CDR2 SYDVKM, per germline. Written as DNA, the CDR3 is TGTGCCAGCACCCTAGAAGGGGGTAGCAATCAGCCCCAGCATTTT. This encodes CASTLEGGSNQPQHF.

This chain joins TRBV5-1 and TRBJ2-3; D gene uncertain. The V end was cut by 2 bases, the J end by 0 bases, with 7 bases between. The CDR3 runs to 14 residues. Germline V gene data show CDR1 as SGHRS and CDR2 as YFSETQ. In DNA form, the CDR3 reads TGCGCCAGCAGCTTAGACACTAGCACAGATACGCAGTATTTT. This gives the protein CASSLDTSTDTQYF. The entire variable domain, with the rest obtained from reference TRBV5-1 and TRBJ2-3, is as follows: KAGVTQTPRYLIKTRGQQVTLSCSPISGHRSVSWYQQTPGQGLQFLFEYFSETQRNKGNFPGRFSGRQFSNSRSEMNVSTLELGDSALYLCASSLDTSTDTQYFGPGTRLTVL.

The sample holds many counts of this clonotype. The chain uses TRBV28 and TRBJ2-3; D is perhaps TRBD2 (6 bases). CDR1 and CDR2 from the germline V gene are MDHEN and SYDVKM. The CDR3 runs to 16 residues. V lost 4 bases, J lost 3 bases, and 17 bases lay in between. CDR3 region: CASSSLGGGETDTQYF. The CDR3 DNA follows: TGTGCCAGCAGTTCCCTAGGTGGCGGGGAAACAGATACGCAGTATTTT.

This clonotype was detected ten times or more. The CDR3 coding sequence is TGTGCCAGCAGCTCAGGGGACAATTCGTACGAGCAGTACGTC. Protein: CASSSGDNSYEQYV. The rearrangement joins TRBV7-9 to TRBJ2-7; possibly TRBD1 for D (6 bases). This CDR3 spans 14 amino acids. Germline CDR1 reads SEHNR; CDR2 reads FQNEAQ (reference sequence). Trimming removed 4 bases from V and 4 bases from J, with 14 bases in between.

The V call is TRBV20-1, the J call TRBJ1-2; the D is unclear. Germline values: CDR1 DFQATT, CDR2 SNEGSKA (reference sequence). Deletions cut 0 bases from V and 1 base from J, with 15 bases between. CDR3 size: 16 residues. CDR3 loop: CSARDYGVVDNYGYTF. Here the CDR3 DNA reads TGCAGTGCTAGAGATTACGGGGTCGTGGATAACTATGGCTACACCTTC.

This clonotype was observed a few times. A read error may produce the germline difference seen at one junction end. The V gene is TRBV7-9, the J gene TRBJ2-1; no firm D call. Germline CDR1 is SEHNR and CDR2 is FQNEAQ (reference sequence). This CDR3 spans 15 amino acids. CDR3 in amino acids: CASSLAESSHNEQFF. The CDR3, as DNA: TGTGCCAGCAGCTTAGCGGAGAGCTCCCACAATGAGCAGTTCTTC. The full variable domain, completed using reference TRBV7-9 and TRBJ2-1, is DTGVSQNPRHKITKRGQNVTFRCDPISEHNRLYWYRQTLGQGPEFLTYFQNEAQLEKSRLLSDRFSAERPKGSFSTLEIQRTEQGDSAMYLCASSLAESSHNEQFFGPGTRLTVL.

This clonotype occurred a few times. The rearrangement links TRBV20-1 to TRBJ1-1, with a tentative D call TRBD1 (5 bases). V was clipped by 2 bases and J by 0 bases, with 28 bases between them. CDR3 length: 20 amino acids. CDR1 is DFQATT and CDR2 is SNEGSKA in the germline V gene (reference sequence). CDR3 DNA: TGCAGTGCTAGAAGGATCAGGGCCTTACCCCTCGGAAGGCTGAACACTGAAGCTTTCTTT. Protein: CSARRIRALPLGRLNTEAFF.

This clonotype was picked up many times. The chain combines TRBV6-5 with TRBJ2-2; 11 bases are shared with TRBD1. With 7 bases clipped from V and 3 bases from J, the junction kept 7 bases outside the gene matches. Germline V gene lookup returns CDR1 MNHEY and CDR2 SVGAGI. The CDR3 contains 16 residues. The CDR3 DNA reads as TGTGCCAGCACCGCCGGGGACAGGGGGGACACCGGGGAGCTGTTTTTT. Its protein product is CASTAGDRGDTGELFF.

This clonotype was found many times. The DNA for the CDR3 is TGCGCCAGCAGCTTGGATCCCCCCGAGCAGTACTTC. Amino acid sequence: CASSLDPPEQYF. This chain links TRBV5-1 with TRBJ2-7; D unresolved. Trimming cost V 0 bases and J 6 bases, with 7 bases left between them. This CDR3 is 12 amino acids long. Germline CDR1 SGHRS, CDR2 YFSETQ.

This clonotype was seen a few times. The chain recombines TRBV9 with TRBJ2-5, with D perhaps given as TRBD1 or TRBD2 (5 bases each). V lost 4 bases and J 5 bases, leaving 12 bases between the germline ends. The germline V gene has CDR1 SGDLS and CDR2 YYNGEE. This CDR3 region has 13 residues. The CDR3 region has the DNA TGTGCCAGCAGCCCAACAGGCGGGGAGACCCAGTACTTC. Protein: CASSPTGGETQYF. The full variable domain, in which reference TRBV9 and TRBJ2-5 provide the parts outside the CDR3, is DSGVTQTPKHLITATGQRVTLRCSPRSGDLSVYWYQQSLDQGLQFLIQYYNGEERAKGNILERFSAQQFPDLHSELNLSSLELGDSALYFCASSPTGGETQYFGPGTRLLVL.

The table lists this clonotype with many counts. This rearrangement joins TRBV7-2 to TRBJ2-5; 7 bases are shared with TRBD1. Germline trimming cut 5 bases from V and 1 base from J; bases unmatched to any gene: 4. Germline assignment: CDR1 SGHTA and CDR2 FQGNSA. The CDR3 is made up of 14 amino acids. The CDR3 loop is CASSATGLQETQYF. The CDR3 region has the DNA TGTGCCAGCAGCGCGACAGGGCTCCAAGAGACCCAGTACTTC. The full variable domain, rest sourced from reference TRBV7-2 and TRBJ2-5, is GAGVSQSPSNKVTEKGKDVELRCDPISGHTALYWYRQSLGQGLEFLIYFQGNSAPDKSGLPSDRFSAERTGGSVSTLTIQRTQQEDSAVYLCASSATGLQETQYFGPGTRLLVL.

The V call is TRBV6-1, the J call TRBJ2-1, with D hard to call. Trimming pared 6 bases from V and 2 bases from J, leaving 11 bases between. Germline V gene lookup returns CDR1 MNHNS and CDR2 SASEGT. The CDR3 is 14 amino acids. The CDR3 loop reads CASRDSKTYNEQFF. CDR3 DNA sequence: TGTGCCAGCAGGGATTCTAAAACCTACAATGAGCAGTTCTTC.

This clonotype turned up a few times. The chain is built from TRBV7-2 and TRBJ1-3; unclear D gene. V lost 1 base, J lost 2 bases, and 12 bases lay in between. The CDR3 has 16 residues. Germline CDR1 SGHTA, CDR2 FQGNSA. The CDR3 protein is CASSLGQTLAGNTIYF. As DNA, the CDR3 is TGTGCCAGCAGCTTAGGGCAGACCTTAGCTGGAAACACCATATATTTT.

The V and J genes are TRBV29-1 and TRBJ2-7, with 14 bases matching TRBD2. The CDR3 consists of 14 residues. V shed 7 bases and J 5 bases; nucleotides not matched to a gene: 7. Germline CDR1 is SQVTM and CDR2 is ANQGSEA. The CDR3 region is CSGGLAGAYDEQYF. CDR3 sequence (DNA): TGCAGCGGGGGACTAGCGGGAGCTTACGACGAGCAGTACTTC.